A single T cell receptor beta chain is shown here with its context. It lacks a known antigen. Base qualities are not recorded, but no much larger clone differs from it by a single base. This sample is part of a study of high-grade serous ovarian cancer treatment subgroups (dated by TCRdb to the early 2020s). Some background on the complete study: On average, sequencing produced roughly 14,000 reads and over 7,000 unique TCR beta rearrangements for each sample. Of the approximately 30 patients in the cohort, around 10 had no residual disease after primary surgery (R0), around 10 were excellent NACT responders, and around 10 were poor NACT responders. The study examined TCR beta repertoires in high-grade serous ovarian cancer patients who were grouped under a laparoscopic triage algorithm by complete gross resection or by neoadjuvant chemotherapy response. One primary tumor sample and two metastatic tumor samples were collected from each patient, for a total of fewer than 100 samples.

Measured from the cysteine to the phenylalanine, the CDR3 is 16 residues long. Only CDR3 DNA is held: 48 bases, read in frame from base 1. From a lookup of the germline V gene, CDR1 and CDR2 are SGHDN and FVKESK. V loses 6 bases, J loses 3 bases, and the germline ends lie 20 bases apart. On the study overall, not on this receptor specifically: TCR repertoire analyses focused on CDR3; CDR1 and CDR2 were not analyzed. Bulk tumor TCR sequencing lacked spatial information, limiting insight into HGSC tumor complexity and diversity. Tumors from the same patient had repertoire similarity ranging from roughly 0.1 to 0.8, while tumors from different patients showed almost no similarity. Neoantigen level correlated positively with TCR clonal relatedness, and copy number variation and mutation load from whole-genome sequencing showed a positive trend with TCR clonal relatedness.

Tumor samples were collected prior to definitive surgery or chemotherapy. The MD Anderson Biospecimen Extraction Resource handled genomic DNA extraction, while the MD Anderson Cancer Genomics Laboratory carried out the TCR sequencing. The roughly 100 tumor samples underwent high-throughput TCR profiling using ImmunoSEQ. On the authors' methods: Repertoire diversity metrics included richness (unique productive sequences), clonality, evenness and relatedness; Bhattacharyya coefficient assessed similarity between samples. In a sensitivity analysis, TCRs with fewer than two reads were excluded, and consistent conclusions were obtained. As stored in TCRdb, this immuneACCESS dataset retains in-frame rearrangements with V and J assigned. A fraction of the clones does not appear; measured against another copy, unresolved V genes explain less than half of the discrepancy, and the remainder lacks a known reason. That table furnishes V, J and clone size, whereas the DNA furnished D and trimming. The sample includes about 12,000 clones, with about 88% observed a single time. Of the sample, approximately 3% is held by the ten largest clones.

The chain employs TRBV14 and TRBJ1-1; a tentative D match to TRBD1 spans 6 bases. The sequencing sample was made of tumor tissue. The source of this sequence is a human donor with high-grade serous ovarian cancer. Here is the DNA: TGTGCCAGCAGAAATGGGACAAAATTCCCGGACACTGAAGCTTTCTTT. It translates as CASRNGTKFPDTEAFF. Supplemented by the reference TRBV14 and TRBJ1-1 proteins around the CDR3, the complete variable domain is EAGVTQFPSHSVIEKGQTVTLRCDPISGHDNLYWYRRVMGKEIKFLLHFVKESKQDESGMPNNRFLAERTGGTYSTLKVQPAELEDSGVYFCASRNGTKFPDTEAFFGQGTRLTVV.